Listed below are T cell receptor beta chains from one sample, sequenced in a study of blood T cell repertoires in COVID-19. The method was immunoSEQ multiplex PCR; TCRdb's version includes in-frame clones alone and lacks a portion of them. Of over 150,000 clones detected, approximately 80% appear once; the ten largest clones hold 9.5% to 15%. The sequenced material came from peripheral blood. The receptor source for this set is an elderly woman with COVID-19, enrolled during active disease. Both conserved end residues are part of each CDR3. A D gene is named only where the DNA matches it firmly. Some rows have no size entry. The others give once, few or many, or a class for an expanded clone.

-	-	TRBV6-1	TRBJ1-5	TGTGCCAGCAGTGAACAGCAGGTTGATAGCAATCAGCCCCAGCATTTT	CASSEQQVDSNQPQHF
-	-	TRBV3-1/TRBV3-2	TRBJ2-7	TGTGCCAGCAGCCCTCTAGGAGGGATCGACGAGCAGTACTTC	CASSPLGGIDEQYF
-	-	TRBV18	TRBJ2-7	TGTGCCAGCTCACCGATTGTCGGAGCGACCTACGAGCAGTACTTC	CASSPIVGATYEQYF
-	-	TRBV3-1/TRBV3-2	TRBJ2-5	TGTGCCAGCAGCCAAGCGGACTATCAGTACCAAGAGACCCAGTACTTC	CASSQADYQYQETQYF
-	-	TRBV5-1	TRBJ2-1	TGCGCCAGCAGCTCGGACAGCCCCAGGAATGAGCAGTTCTTC	CASSSDSPRNEQFF
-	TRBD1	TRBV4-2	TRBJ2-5	TGTGCCAGCAGCCAAGGCCCCCGGACAGGGGGCTGGGAGACCCAGTACTTC	CASSQGPRTGGWETQYF
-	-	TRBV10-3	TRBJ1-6	TGTGCCACTTCTTTTGGGCCTCATAATTCACCCCTCCACTTT	CATSFGPHNSPLHF
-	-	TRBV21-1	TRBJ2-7	TGTGCCAGCAGCAAAAGTGACAGCCTACTCTCCTACGAGCAGTACTTC	CASSKSDSLLSYEQYF
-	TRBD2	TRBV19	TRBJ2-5	TGTGCCAGTAGGGATCCGACTAGCGGGGGGCAAGAGACCCAGTACTTC	CASRDPTSGGQETQYF
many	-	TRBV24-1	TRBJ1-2	TGTGCCACCAGTTCTGCCACAGGGCAAATTGGCTACACCTTC	CATSSATGQIGYTF